The next 32 T cell receptor beta chains were all read from a single sample in a study of OX40 agonist ivuxolimab in advanced cancers. Sequencing was performed with immunoSEQ multiplex PCR; in TCRdb, only in-frame clones are kept and a portion is missing. The sample contains about 58,000 clones, 89% of which appear only once. Here the sequenced sample was CD4+ or CD8+ T cells sorted from blood, taken in a trial of the OX40 agonist ivuxolimab. These TCRs come from an adult with an advanced solid tumor such as melanoma, head and neck, liver or kidney cancer.

This chain uses TRBV13 with TRBJ1-2; D call uncertain. V was cut by 0 bases and J by 8 bases, with 7 bases left in between. This CDR3 contains 12 residues. Germline values: CDR1 PRHDT, CDR2 FYEKMQ (reference sequence). The DNA for the CDR3 is TGTGCCAGCAGCTTAGGCCTCCGGGGCTACACCTTC. It specifies CASSLGLRGYTF.

V is TRBV4-3 and J is TRBJ2-1; D unclear. This CDR3 is built from 16 residues. Trimming took off 3 bases at V and 0 bases at J, with 12 bases between the two ends. Germline values: CDR1 LGHNA, CDR2 YSLEER. The CDR3 sequence: CASSHGFRASYNEQFF. The CDR3 DNA sequence: TGCGCCAGCAGCCATGGCTTCCGGGCCTCCTACAATGAGCAGTTCTTC.

V is TRBV5-6 and J is TRBJ2-1; 7 nucleotides line up with TRBD1. The CDR3 is 14 residues long. Germline V gene sequence: CDR1 SGHDT, CDR2 YYEEEE. Trimming took 8 bases from V and 0 from J; bases not matched to a gene: 5. CDR3: CASTGVFSYNEQFF. The CDR3 nucleotides are TGTGCCAGTACAGGGGTTTTCTCCTACAATGAGCAGTTCTTC.

CDR3 sequence: CASSLRSTDTQYF. The CDR3 DNA reads TGTGCCAGCAGTTTAAGGAGCACAGATACGCAGTATTTT. The V and J genes are TRBV27 and TRBJ2-3; no firm D call. The germline V and J ends were trimmed by 2 bases and 0 bases, with 3 bases remaining between them. The CDR3 runs 13 residues. Germline loops: CDR1 MNHEY, CDR2 SMNVEV (reference sequence).

V is TRBV5-6 and J is TRBJ1-2; 9 bases line up with TRBD1. V gave up 0 bases and J gave up 6 bases; unmatched junction bases: 15. The CDR3 is 18 residues long. Germline lookup yields CDR1 SGHDT and CDR2 YYEEEE. CDR3 sequence: CASSLVRMDRGDFDGYTF. In DNA form, the CDR3 reads TGTGCCAGCAGCTTGGTAAGGATGGACAGGGGCGACTTTGATGGCTACACCTTC.

The V call is TRBV27, the J call TRBJ2-7; no clear D. V lost 8 bases, J lost 2 bases, and 7 bases lay in between. CDR1 and CDR2 from the germline V gene are MNHEY and SMNVEV (reference sequence). This CDR3 contains 11 residues. Written as DNA, the CDR3 is TGTGCCAGCGGTAACGCCTACGAGCAGTACTTC. It yields the protein CASGNAYEQYF.

V gene TRBV7-9 combines with J gene TRBJ2-3; TRBD2 matches at 12 bases. The CDR3 contains 16 residues. The ends lost 4 bases at V and 4 bases at J; junction bases unmatched: 6. Germline V gene sequence: CDR1 SEHNR, CDR2 FQNEAQ (reference sequence). CDR3 region: CASSSSGLAGSDTQYF. The CDR3 DNA reads as TGTGCCAGCAGCTCGTCAGGACTAGCGGGGTCAGATACGCAGTATTTT.

This rearrangement joins TRBV4-1 to TRBJ1-4; 10 bases are a match to TRBD1. CDR1 is MGHRA, CDR2 YSYEKL, per germline. CDR3 length: 14 residues. V dropped 1 base and J dropped 7; count of bases not matched to a gene: 0. CDR3 coding DNA: TGCGCCAGCAGCCAAGGGACAGGGGGTGAAAAACTGTTTTTT. It specifies CASSQGTGGEKLFF.

Comment on this clone: Other DNA sequences within the sample encode an identical CDR3. The V call is TRBV19, the J call TRBJ2-1; D possibly corresponds to TRBD2 (5 bases). The V end was cut by 4 bases, the J end by 1 base, with 5 bases between. Germline V gives CDR1 LNHDA, CDR2 SQIVND (reference sequence). The CDR3 runs 13 residues. CDR3 residues: CASSSGSYNEQFF. The CDR3, as DNA: TGTGCCAGTAGTAGCGGGTCCTACAATGAGCAGTTCTTC.

The DNA for the CDR3 is TGCGCCAGCAGCCAAGAACGACTAGCGGGAAACGAGCAGTACTTC. Translated, it gives CASSQERLAGNEQYF. The gene calls are TRBV4-1 and TRBJ2-7, with 11 bases aligning to TRBD2. The CDR3 consists of 15 residues. Germline V CDR1 and CDR2: MGHRA, YSYEKL. Germline trimming cut 0 bases from V and 5 bases from J; bases unmatched to any gene: 3.

V usage is TRBV29-1 and J usage is TRBJ2-3, with D hard to call. Trimming took off 5 bases at V and 5 bases at J, with 8 bases between the two ends. The CDR3 covers 11 residues. Germline CDR1 is SQVTM and CDR2 is ANQGSEA. CDR3: CSVRAVDTQYF. CDR3 bases: TGCAGCGTTCGAGCTGTAGATACGCAGTATTTT.

This chain connects TRBV5-6 to TRBJ2-7, with a weak D call TRBD1 (5 bases). V dropped 5 bases and J dropped 6 bases, with 15 bases sitting between them. From germline, CDR1 is SGHDT and CDR2 YYEEEE. This CDR3 is 13 amino acids long. CDR3 residues: CASSYGHTREQYF. The CDR3 DNA reads as TGTGCCAGCAGTTACGGACATACCCGCGAGCAGTACTTC.

V gene TRBV7-2 combines with J gene TRBJ2-5, with no clear D. The CDR3 is 11 residues long. V was cut by 4 bases and J by 5 bases, with 5 bases left in between. Germline values: CDR1 SGHTA, CDR2 FQGNSA. This CDR3 is CASSSTETQYF. DNA for the CDR3: TGTGCCAGCAGCTCCACCGAGACCCAGTACTTC.

The chain links TRBV2 to TRBJ1-2; 7 bases agree with TRBD1. Looked up from germline, CDR1 is SNHLY and CDR2 is FYNNEI. CDR3 length: 13 amino acids. The ends lost 4 bases at V and 2 bases at J; junction bases unmatched: 1. The CDR3 loop reads CASSATGNYGYTF. The CDR3 DNA is TGTGCCAGCAGTGCGACAGGGAACTATGGCTACACCTTC.

The chain joins TRBV7-9 to TRBJ2-1; 7 bases are shared with TRBD2. The CDR3 contains 17 residues. The V gene end was trimmed by 4 bases and the J gene end by 8 bases; junction bases not matched to a gene: 17. Germline V gene data show CDR1 as SEHNR and CDR2 as FQNEAQ (reference sequence). The CDR3 DNA reads as TGTGCCAGCAGCTCTGCTCGGTCGGAGGGAGGGCGCTATGAGCAGTTCTTC. Translation: CASSSARSEGGRYEQFF.

The rearrangement uses TRBV7-9 and TRBJ2-7, with 8 bases fitting TRBD1. This CDR3 region has 13 residues. The germline V gene encodes CDR1 SEHNR and CDR2 FQNEAQ (reference sequence). Germline trimming cut 4 bases from V and 7 bases from J; bases unmatched to any gene: 6. CDR3 protein: CASSWQGATEQYF. Written as DNA, the CDR3 is TGTGCCAGCAGCTGGCAGGGGGCGACTGAGCAGTACTTC. Based on the CDR3 plus reference TRBV7-9 and TRBJ2-7, the full variable domain is DTGVSQNPRHKITKRGQNVTFRCDPISEHNRLYWYRQTLGQGPEFLTYFQNEAQLEKSRLLSDRFSAERPKGSFSTLEIQRTEQGDSAMYLCASSWQGATEQYFGPGTRLTVT.

This chain links TRBV15 with TRBJ1-1; D may be TRBD1 (5 bases). Trimming removed 5 bases at V and 6 bases at J, with 16 bases between. The CDR3 loop spans 14 amino acids. CDR1 is LNHNV, CDR2 YYDKDF, per germline (reference sequence). The DNA for the CDR3 is TGTGCCACCAGCGAAGGTCCCGGGGGGGCTGAAGCTTTCTTT. Amino acid sequence: CATSEGPGGAEAFF.

The V gene is TRBV2, the J gene TRBJ1-1; a possible D gene is TRBD1 (6 bases). V was clipped by 10 bases and J by 0 bases, with 18 bases between them. This CDR3 spans 15 amino acids. CDR1 is SNHLY and CDR2 is FYNNEI in the germline V gene. The CDR3 loop reads CATSPYGQMNTEAFF. The CDR3 DNA is TGTGCCACCTCCCCCTATGGACAGATGAACACTGAAGCTTTCTTT. Complete variable domain (other parts from reference TRBV2 and TRBJ1-1): EPEVTQTPSHQVTQMGQEVILRCVPISNHLYFYWYRQILGQKVEFLVSFYNNEISEKSEIFDDQFSVERPDGSNFTLKIRSTKLEDSAMYFCATSPYGQMNTEAFFGQGTRLTVV.

V gene TRBV27 combines with J gene TRBJ2-7, with 10 bases that match TRBD2. The CDR3 runs 15 residues. V lost 5 bases, J lost 3 bases, and 7 bases stayed unmatched. Looked up from germline, CDR1 is MNHEY and CDR2 is SMNVEV (reference sequence). The chain's CDR3 is CASSPLAGAGYEQYV. CDR3 nucleotides: TGTGCCAGCAGTCCTCTAGCGGGAGCAGGCTACGAGCAGTACGTC.

The chain is built from TRBV30 and TRBJ1-3; D uncertain. The CDR3 contains 16 residues. Trimming cost V 4 bases and J 0 bases, with 16 bases left between them. From germline, CDR1 is GTSNPN and CDR2 SVGIG (reference sequence). CDR3 nucleotides: TGTGCCTGGAAGGTGTTTGGGCAGAGCTCTGGAAACACCATATATTTT. This codes for CAWKVFGQSSGNTIYF.

The chain couples TRBV10-3 to TRBJ2-1, with D possibly being TRBD2 (7 bases). Germline V gives CDR1 ENHRY, CDR2 SYGVKD. This CDR3 has 19 amino acids. With 0 bases removed from V and 3 bases from J, the gap between germline ends came to 21 bases. CDR3 DNA sequence: TGTGCCATCAGTGAGTCGTTTGGGGGCGGGAGAGGGCACTACAATGAGCAGTTCTTC. Amino acid sequence: CAISESFGGGRGHYNEQFF.

Details on this clone: The sample contains more than one DNA sequence encoding this CDR3. This chain uses TRBV29-1 with TRBJ1-2; 7 bases align to TRBD1. Germline V gene lookup returns CDR1 SQVTM and CDR2 ANQGSEA. The CDR3 is 14 residues long. The V and J ends lost 0 bases and 3 bases, in that order; junction bases with no gene match: 4. The DNA of the CDR3 is TGCAGCGTTGAAGATAGGGACAGTTACTATGGCTACACCTTC. It is translated as CSVEDRDSYYGYTF.

V gene TRBV28 combines with J gene TRBJ2-7; D possibly corresponds to TRBD2 (5 bases). Trimming shortened V by 3 bases and J by 6 bases, and 12 bases separated the two germline ends. Germline-derived CDR1 and CDR2 are MDHEN and SYDVKM. The CDR3 contains 13 residues. This CDR3 reads CASSLGSGSEQYF. The CDR3 DNA sequence: TGTGCCAGCAGTTTGGGTTCGGGGAGCGAGCAGTACTTC.

The chain recombines TRBV9 with TRBJ2-2; 9 bases are a match to TRBD2. CDR1 is SGDLS, CDR2 YYNGEE, per germline. This CDR3 is 15 amino acids long. Germline trimming cut 4 bases from V and 9 bases from J; bases unmatched to any gene: 10. CDR3 loop: CASSFLAGPSRELFF. CDR3 DNA: TGTGCCAGCAGCTTCCTAGCGGGACCTTCCCGGGAGCTGTTTTTT.

The gene calls are TRBV7-3 and TRBJ2-1, with 10 bases identical to TRBD2. Germline V gene data show CDR1 as SGHTA and CDR2 as FQGTGA. The CDR3 consists of 15 residues. Germline trimming cut 2 bases from V and 8 bases from J; bases unmatched to any gene: 6. The CDR3, as DNA: TGTGCCAGCAGCTTATCTAGCGGGAGTGCTCATGAGCAGTTCTTC. Its translation is CASSLSSGSAHEQFF.

The rearrangement links TRBV11-3 to TRBJ2-1; D is ambiguous. CDR1 is SGHNT, CDR2 YENEEA, per germline. The CDR3 consists of 13 residues. Trimming took off 0 bases at V and 9 bases at J, with 9 bases between the two ends. DNA for the CDR3: TGTGCCAGCAGCTTAGATCTGTTGAGTGAGCAGTTCTTC. Protein product: CASSLDLLSEQFF.

This chain connects TRBV7-8 to TRBJ2-7, with TRBD1 matching over 10 bases. Trimming took 3 bases from V and 6 from J; bases not matched to a gene: 8. CDR1 SGHVS and CDR2 FQNEAQ come from the germline V gene. This CDR3 is built from 15 residues. CDR3 DNA: TGTGCCAGCAGCTTGAGTGACAGGGGGCATCCCGAGCAGTACTTC. Encoded protein: CASSLSDRGHPEQYF.

The chain joins TRBV9 to TRBJ2-3; 11 nucleotides match TRBD2. The length of the CDR3 is 16 residues. Unmatched junction bases numbered 6, after V lost 2 bases and J lost 4 bases. The germline CDR1 and CDR2 sequences are SGDLS and YYNGEE. CDR3 nucleotides: TGTGCCAGCAGCGTCCCTTTAGCGGGAGGGTCAGATACGCAGTATTTT. Protein: CASSVPLAGGSDTQYF.

This clone was found once. The gene calls are TRBV9 and TRBJ2-7; 7 nucleotides line up with TRBD2. Looked up from germline, CDR1 is SGDLS and CDR2 is YYNGEE. The CDR3 has 12 residues. The junction had 5 bases not matched to a gene; V was cut back by 9 bases and J by 2 bases. The CDR3 region has the DNA TGTGCCAATCCCCGGGGGGCCTACGAGCAGTACGTC. As protein: CANPRGAYEQYV.

The chain uses TRBV7-9 and TRBJ2-3, with 7 positions matching TRBD2. The CDR3 spans 16 residues. J was trimmed by 2 bases and V by 1 base; bases with no gene match: 6. The germline CDR1 and CDR2 sequences are SEHNR and FQNEAQ (reference sequence). The CDR3 spells CASSLGSGGSTDTQYF. The DNA of the CDR3 is TGTGCCAGCAGCTTAGGCTCGGGAGGTTCCACAGATACGCAGTATTTT.

This chain uses TRBV27 with TRBJ2-4, with D tentatively TRBD2 (5 bases). The CDR3 contains 12 residues. Trimming stripped 5 bases from V and 8 bases from J, with 10 bases between. Germline V lookup: CDR1 MNHEY, CDR2 SMNVEV (reference sequence). CDR3 in DNA: TGTGCCAGCAGTCCCGCCGGGGACATTCAGTACTTC. It is translated as CASSPAGDIQYF.

This clone was recorded once. J is TRBJ2-1 and V is TRBV12-5, with TRBD2 as a possible D gene (6 bases). Germline CDR1 LGHNT, CDR2 FRNRAP. Trimming left V 6 bases short and J 7 bases short, with 16 bases between. The CDR3 runs 14 residues. CDR3 region: CASGYSISGNEQFF. DNA of the CDR3: TGTGCTAGTGGCTACTCGATTAGCGGAAATGAGCAGTTCTTC.